The T cell receptor beta chain under discussion was sequenced for a study of T cells in Graves' hyperthyroidism and ophthalmopathy. General study results and limits: Before onset, by a median of about six months, the model predicted ophthalmopathy. Most clonotypes that expanded in the thyroid above 0.001 also showed up in blood.

The CDR3 spans 16 residues. V was shortened by 3 bases and J by 0 bases, with 13 bases between the two germline ends. Authors of the study amplified TCR beta CDR3 regions from RNA transcripts. Primed by the HTBI set, a first-round RT-PCR was run on the TCR CDR3. MiXCR, run by TCRdb on the multiplex PCR reads, gives a single entry per CDR3 protein. This sample has fewer than 450,000 distinct CDR3 sequences, with under 20% found just once. The sample holds many counts of this clonotype. The antigen remains unidentified. Each diagnosis drew on symptoms, thyroxine, TRAb, thyroid ultrasound and orbital computed tomography findings.

This receptor was obtained from a man in his late teens or twenties with Graves' ophthalmopathy. Sequenced material: blood. J is TRBJ2-3 and V is TRBV12-3 or TRBV12-4; either TRBD1 or TRBD2 may fit D (5 bases each). The CDR3 DNA is TGTGCCAGCAGTTTCTGGGGACCTAAAAGCACAGATACGCAGTATTTT. This gives the protein CASSFWGPKSTDTQYF.